These 30 T cell receptor beta chains originate from one sample sequenced in a study of control samples from healthy donors and cancer patients. Repertoires were generated with immunoSEQ multiplex PCR, while TCRdb's copy carries only in-frame clones and drops some. The table has 100,000 to 150,000 clones, more than 85% seen once. Material: blood. These receptors were taken from a man aged 18 to 30 in good health.

The chain has TRBV6-5 and TRBJ2-4; unclear D gene. V gave up 6 bases and J gave up 0 bases, with 6 bases separating them. This CDR3 has 13 residues. Per the germline V gene, CDR1 is MNHEY and CDR2 is SVGAGI. The DNA for the CDR3 is TGTGCCAGCAGAGAGCTAGCCAAAAACATTCAGTACTTC. This gives the protein CASRELAKNIQYF.

The chain uses TRBV6-5 and TRBJ1-1; TRBD1 aligns across 7 bases. This CDR3 has 16 residues. The germline gives CDR1 MNHEY, CDR2 SVGAGI. V shed 2 bases and J 4 bases; nucleotides not matched to a gene: 10. Here the CDR3 reads CASSYVQGVRLTEAFF. The DNA for the CDR3 is TGTGCCAGCAGTTACGTCCAGGGGGTTCGTCTCACTGAAGCTTTCTTT.

V is TRBV13 and J is TRBJ1-1; D is possibly TRBD1 (6 bases). Germline V gene data show CDR1 as PRHDT and CDR2 as FYEKMQ (reference sequence). The CDR3 covers 15 residues. Trimming shortened V by 3 bases and J by 8 bases, and 19 bases separated the two germline ends. The DNA of the CDR3 is TGTGCCAGCAGCTTCGGGCGGGGCAGGGGTGGCGAAGCTTTCTTT. It translates to CASSFGRGRGGEAFF.

CDR3 amino acids: CASSDGAGSSYNEQFF. The CDR3 nucleotides are TGTGCCAGCAGTGACGGGGCAGGGAGCTCCTACAATGAGCAGTTCTTC. The gene calls are TRBV6-4 and TRBJ2-1, with D perhaps TRBD1 or TRBD2 (5 bases each). Trimming removed 2 bases at V and 0 bases at J, with 11 bases between. CDR3 length: 16 residues. Germline loops: CDR1 MRHNA, CDR2 SNTAGT.

The chain carries TRBV7-6 and TRBJ1-3; unclear D gene. The CDR3 contains 17 residues. Trimming removed 0 bases at V and 0 bases at J, with 12 bases between. CDR1 and CDR2 (germline): SGHVS, FNYEAQ. The CDR3 nucleotides are TGTGCCAGCAGCTTAGCGCCGACCGACTACTCTGGAAACACCATATATTTT. This sequence encodes CASSLAPTDYSGNTIYF.

The chain is built from TRBV27 and TRBJ2-5, with D perhaps TRBD1 (6 bases). The CDR3 runs to 14 residues. Looked up from germline, CDR1 is MNHEY and CDR2 is SMNVEV (reference sequence). V was trimmed by 3 bases and J by 1 base, leaving 9 bases between them. This CDR3 is CASSFGQSQETQYF. The CDR3 nucleotides read TGTGCCAGCAGTTTCGGACAGTCCCAAGAGACCCAGTACTTC.

Only a few counts were recorded for this clone. The chain is built from TRBV16 and TRBJ1-2; the D is unclear. This CDR3 spans 13 amino acids. The germline V and J ends were trimmed by 0 bases and 6 bases, with 8 bases remaining between them. Germline assignment: CDR1 KGHSY and CDR2 FQNENV. In nucleotides, the CDR3 is TGTGCCAGCAGCCAATCCCCCGGGAATGGCTACACCTTC. Protein: CASSQSPGNGYTF. Variable domain in full (rest from reference TRBV16 and TRBJ1-2): GEEVAQTPKHLVRGEGQKAKLYCAPIKGHSYVFWYQQVLKNEFKFLISFQNENVFDETGMPKERFSAKCLPNSPCSLEIQATKLEDSAVYFCASSQSPGNGYTFGSGTRLTVV.

A single count supports this clone. This chain joins TRBV5-4 and TRBJ1-1; unclear D gene. Trimming stripped 3 bases from V and 2 bases from J, with 5 bases between. This CDR3 has 12 residues. The germline V gene encodes CDR1 SGHNT and CDR2 YYREEE (reference sequence). This CDR3 reads CASSSQNTEAFF. The CDR3 DNA reads TGTGCCAGCAGCTCGCAAAACACTGAAGCTTTCTTT.

This rearrangement joins TRBV6-2 or TRBV6-3 to TRBJ2-1; TRBD2 aligns across 13 bases. The CDR3 covers 16 residues. In germline, CDR1 is MNHEY, CDR2 SVGEGT. V lost 4 bases, J lost 9 bases, and 9 bases stayed unmatched. The CDR3: CASSSTSGGISLEQFF. CDR3 in DNA: TGTGCCAGCAGTTCGACTAGCGGGGGGATCTCTCTTGAGCAGTTCTTC.

This clone was observed once. The V gene is TRBV4-2, the J gene TRBJ2-2, with 13 bases fitting TRBD2. There are 17 residues in the CDR3. The V gene end was trimmed by 4 bases and the J gene end by 6 bases; junction bases not matched to a gene: 8. Germline loops: CDR1 LGHNA, CDR2 YNFKEQ. CDR3 nucleotide sequence: TGTGCCAGCAGCCTGGGGACTAGCGGGGTGACGCCCGGGGAGCTGTTTTTT. Translation: CASSLGTSGVTPGELFF.

V usage is TRBV5-1 and J usage is TRBJ2-5; 10 nucleotides agree with TRBD2. J gave up 5 bases and V 6 bases, and 16 bases lay outside the gene matches. The V gene's germline CDR1 is SGHRS and CDR2 YFSETQ. This CDR3 region has 17 residues. CDR3 bases: TGCGCCAGCACCGCCGCTCTAGCGGGGGCCCCCCCGGAGACCCAGTACTTC. Residues: CASTAALAGAPPETQYF.

The chain employs TRBV7-2 and TRBJ1-2, with TRBD1 as a possible D gene (5 bases). Per germline, CDR1 SGHTA and CDR2 FQGNSA. The CDR3 has 15 amino acids. Between the trimmed V and J ends, which lost 4 bases and 6 bases, there was a span of 18 bases. CDR3 DNA sequence: TGTGCCAGCAGCTCGCGCCTACGACAGCTCCATGGCTACACCTTC. Protein product: CASSSRLRQLHGYTF.

The rearrangement links TRBV9 to TRBJ2-3; D tentatively reads TRBD1 or TRBD2 (5 bases each). CDR3 length: 16 residues. Trimming shortened V by 0 bases and J by 2 bases, and 13 bases separated the two germline ends. Germline-derived CDR1 and CDR2 are SGDLS and YYNGEE. For the CDR3, the DNA is TGTGCCAGCAGCGTAGACGGGGCCGTCTTCACAGATACGCAGTATTTT. It is translated as CASSVDGAVFTDTQYF.

The CDR3 nucleotides read TGTGCCAGCAGCTTGGGGGGGGGTATTTACGAGCAGTACTTC. It translates to CASSLGGGIYEQYF. This chain uses TRBV5-4 with TRBJ2-7, with 7 bases fitting TRBD2. This CDR3 comprises 14 residues. After removal of 0 bases from V and 4 bases from J, the junction contained 4 bases not matched to a gene. Germline-derived CDR1 and CDR2 are SGHNT and YYREEE (reference sequence).

This clone has only one observation. The chain carries TRBV5-5 and TRBJ2-7; unclear D gene. Germline CDR1 SGHKS, CDR2 YYEKEE (reference sequence). There are 12 residues in the CDR3. Trimming removed 2 bases at V and 3 bases at J, with 6 bases between. The CDR3 DNA sequence: TGTGCCAGCAGCTTCGAACGCTACGAGCAGTACTTC. Its protein product is CASSFERYEQYF.

Written as DNA, the CDR3 is TGTGCCTGGAATCCGGGGACAGGGGTTGGTGGCTACACCTTC. It specifies CAWNPGTGVGGYTF. The chain combines TRBV30 with TRBJ1-2; TRBD1 aligns across 10 bases. The trim removed 4 bases at V and 7 bases at J, leaving 9 bases unmatched. CDR3 size: 14 residues. Germline CDR1 reads GTSNPN; CDR2 reads SVGIG (reference sequence). The full variable domain, its missing parts supplied by reference TRBV30 and TRBJ1-2, is SQTIHQWPATLVQPVGSPLSLECTVEGTSNPNLYWYRQAAGRGLQLLFYSVGIGQISSEVPQNLSASRPQDRQFILSSKKLLLSDSGFYLCAWNPGTGVGGYTFGSGTRLTVV.

The V gene is TRBV11-3, the J gene TRBJ2-2, with TRBD1 as a possible D gene (6 bases). This CDR3 contains 15 residues. Germline CDR1 reads SGHNT; CDR2 reads YENEEA. V was trimmed by 1 base and J by 3 bases, leaving 9 bases between them. As DNA, the CDR3 is TGTGCCAGCAGCTTAGGGGACACCTACACCGGGGAGCTGTTTTTT. Its protein is CASSLGDTYTGELFF.

The chain joins TRBV2 to TRBJ1-6, with D possibly being TRBD1 (5 bases). V was pared by 4 bases and J by 10 bases, with 17 bases between. Germline-derived CDR1 and CDR2 are SNHLY and FYNNEI. The CDR3 contains 15 residues. Here the CDR3 DNA reads TGTGCCAGCAGTGGTCGTCAGGGAAGTAGCTCACCCCTCCACTTT. It codes for CASSGRQGSSSPLHF.

This chain links TRBV6-1 with TRBJ1-2; D is perhaps TRBD1 (6 bases). The CDR3 has 15 residues. Deletions cut 1 base from V and 8 bases from J, with 17 bases between. From germline, CDR1 is MNHNS and CDR2 SASEGT. The CDR3 bases are TGTGCCAGCAGTGAAGGCGGGACAAGGGGGAGGGGCTACACCTTC. Protein product: CASSEGGTRGRGYTF.

This chain links TRBV18 with TRBJ2-7; 8 bases match TRBD1. V lost 2 bases, J lost 5 bases, and 14 bases stayed unmatched. CDR3 length: 17 amino acids. Germline CDR1 and CDR2: KGHSH and LQKENI. The CDR3 protein is CASSPRPTGVKTDEQYF. In DNA, the CDR3 is TGTGCCAGCTCACCAAGGCCGACAGGGGTTAAGACGGACGAGCAGTACTTC. The variable domain in full, completed from reference TRBV18 and TRBJ2-7, reads NAGVMQNPRHLVRRRGQEARLRCSPMKGHSHVYWYRQLPEEGLKFMVYLQKENIIDESGMPKERFSAEFPKEGPSILRIQQVVRGDSAAYFCASSPRPTGVKTDEQYFGPGTRLTVT.

This chain joins TRBV5-1 and TRBJ1-4, with a possible D match to TRBD1 (5 bases). CDR3 size: 13 residues. Germline values: CDR1 SGHRS, CDR2 YFSETQ. The V end lost 2 bases, the J end lost 4 bases, and 6 bases lay between the germline ends. The CDR3 DNA reads as TGCGCCAGCAGCTTTGGGGGTAATGAAAAACTGTTTTTT. Translating it yields CASSFGGNEKLFF.

The J gene is TRBJ2-5, the V gene TRBV7-3; 8 bases are shared with TRBD1. This CDR3 spans 14 amino acids. Germline V CDR1 and CDR2: SGHTA, FQGTGA. J lost 4 bases, V lost 2 bases, and 3 bases had no gene match. CDR3 loop: CASSLGGQGETQYF. The DNA for the CDR3 is TGTGCCAGCAGCTTAGGAGGACAGGGAGAGACCCAGTACTTC.

The rearrangement joins TRBV10-2 to TRBJ1-1, with D unresolved. Germline loops: CDR1 WSHSY, CDR2 SAAADI. V was pared by 6 bases and J by 6 bases, with 11 bases between. The CDR3 length is 12 residues. The CDR3 region is CASREIGAEAFF. For the CDR3, the DNA is TGCGCCAGCAGGGAGATCGGCGCTGAAGCTTTCTTT.

The chain carries TRBV5-5 and TRBJ2-5, with D perhaps matching TRBD1 or TRBD2 (5 bases each). The ends were cut back, 4 bases at V and 1 base at J, with 14 bases in the middle. The CDR3 spans 15 residues. CDR1 is SGHKS and CDR2 is YYEKEE in the germline V gene (reference sequence). Here the CDR3 DNA reads TGTGCCAGCAGCGCTGGGACCGTTGTCCAAGAGACCCAGTACTTC. This encodes CASSAGTVVQETQYF.

The gene calls are TRBV10-3 and TRBJ1-4; no definite D call. Germline V gene sequence: CDR1 ENHRY, CDR2 SYGVKD. The CDR3 is 15 residues long. The germline V and J ends were trimmed by 5 bases and 2 bases, with 12 bases remaining between them. The CDR3 nucleotides are TGTGCCATCAGTATCACCAGTGGGACTAATGAAAAACTGTTTTTT. Residues: CAISITSGTNEKLFF.

This chain connects TRBV5-1 to TRBJ2-3; D is uncertain. The CDR3 runs 13 residues. V lost 3 bases to trimming and J lost 2 bases, with 7 bases between them. Germline V lookup: CDR1 SGHRS, CDR2 YFSETQ. CDR3 sequence reads: CASSSTPTDTQYF. For the CDR3, the DNA is TGCGCCAGCAGCTCCACCCCCACAGATACGCAGTATTTT.

This rearrangement joins TRBV11-2 to TRBJ2-5, with D tentatively TRBD2 (6 bases). Germline CDR1 SGHAT, CDR2 FQNNGV. Trimming stripped 1 base from V and 5 bases from J, with 14 bases between. This CDR3 is built from 15 residues. DNA for the CDR3: TGTGCCAGCAGCTTAGGCTTGGAGGGGTGGGAGACCCAGTACTTC. Protein product: CASSLGLEGWETQYF.

The chain recombines TRBV1 with TRBJ2-4. TRBV1 is a known pseudogene. The CDR3 runs 16 residues. CDR3 residues: CTSSQERITDRNIQYF. The CDR3 DNA reads as TGCACCAGCAGCCAGGAACGAATTACTGATCGAAACATTCAGTACTTC.

The chain carries TRBV19 and TRBJ1-6; tentatively, D is TRBD1 (5 bases). Deletions cut 5 bases from V and 7 bases from J, with 15 bases between. The CDR3 is 15 residues long. The germline CDR1 and CDR2 sequences are LNHDA and SQIVND (reference sequence). In DNA, the CDR3 is TGTGCCAGTAGTCCCGTGAGAGGGGCCAATTCACCCCTCCACTTT. Its protein product is CASSPVRGANSPLHF. Using reference TRBV19 and TRBJ1-6 for the parts outside the CDR3, the full variable domain is DGGITQSPKYLFRKEGQNVTLSCEQNLNHDAMYWYRQDPGQGLRLIYYSQIVNDFQKGDIAEGYSVSREKKESFPLTVTSAQKNPTAFYLCASSPVRGANSPLHFGNGTRLTVT.

CDR3 amino acids: CASSYGASSYNEQFF. The DNA for the CDR3 is TGTGCCAGCAGTTATGGTGCGTCTAGCTACAATGAGCAGTTCTTC. The chain links TRBV27 to TRBJ2-1; D unclear. This CDR3 is 15 amino acids long. With 4 bases removed from V and 3 bases from J, the gap between germline ends came to 13 bases. Germline V gene sequence: CDR1 MNHEY, CDR2 SMNVEV (reference sequence).